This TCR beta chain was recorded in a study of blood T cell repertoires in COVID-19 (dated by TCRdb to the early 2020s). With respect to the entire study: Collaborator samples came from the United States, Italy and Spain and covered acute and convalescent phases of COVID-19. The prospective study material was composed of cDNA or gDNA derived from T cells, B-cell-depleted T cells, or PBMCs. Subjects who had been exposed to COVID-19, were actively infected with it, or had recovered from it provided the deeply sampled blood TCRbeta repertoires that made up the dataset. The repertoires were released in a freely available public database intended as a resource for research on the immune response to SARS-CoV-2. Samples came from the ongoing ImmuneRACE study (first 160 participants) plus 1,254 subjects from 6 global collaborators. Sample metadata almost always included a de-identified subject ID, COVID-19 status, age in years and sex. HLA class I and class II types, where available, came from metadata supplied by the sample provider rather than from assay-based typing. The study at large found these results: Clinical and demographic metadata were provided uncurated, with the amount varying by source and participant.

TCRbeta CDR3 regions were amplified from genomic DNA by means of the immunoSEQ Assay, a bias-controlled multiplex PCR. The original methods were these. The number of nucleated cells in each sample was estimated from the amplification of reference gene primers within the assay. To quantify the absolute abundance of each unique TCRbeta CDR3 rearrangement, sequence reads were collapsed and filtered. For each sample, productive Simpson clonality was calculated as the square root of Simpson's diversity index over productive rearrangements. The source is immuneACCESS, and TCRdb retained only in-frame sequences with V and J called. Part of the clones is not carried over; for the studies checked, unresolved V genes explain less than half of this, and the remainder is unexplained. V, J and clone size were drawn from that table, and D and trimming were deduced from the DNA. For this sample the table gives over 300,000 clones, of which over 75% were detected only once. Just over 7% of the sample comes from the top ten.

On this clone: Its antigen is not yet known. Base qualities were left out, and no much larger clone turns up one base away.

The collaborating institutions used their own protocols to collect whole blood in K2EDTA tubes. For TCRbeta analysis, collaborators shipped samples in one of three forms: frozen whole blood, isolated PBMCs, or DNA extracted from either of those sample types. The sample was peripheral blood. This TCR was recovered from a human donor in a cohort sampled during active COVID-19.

Here the CDR3 is given as CAWATLGDSNSPLHF. DNA sequence: TGTGCCTGGGCGACCTTGGGGGACAGTAATTCACCCCTCCACTTT. Rearrangement joined TRBV30 to TRBJ1-6; TRBD1 lines up with 7 middle nucleotides. Inclusive of the bounding cysteine and phenylalanine, the CDR3 is 15 residues long. Of all the DNA, just the CDR3 is kept, 45 bases in frame from base 1. CDR1 and CDR2 were assigned from the germline V gene (reference sequence) as GTSNPN and SVGIG. Relative to germline, V is missing 5 bases and J is missing 6 bases, with 10 bases of the junction outside any gene match.